Listed below are T cell receptor beta chains from one sample, sequenced in a study of vaccination and CD4 T cells after COVID-19. Their antigens are not known. Each CDR3 protein is one row after TCRdb ran MiXCR on the PCR reads. This table holds roughly 12,000 distinct CDR3 sequences, roughly 44% found once. Material: cultured CD4+ T cells from blood, obtained after SARS-CoV-2 vaccination. The origin of the receptors is a human donor with COVID-19. Both conserved end residues are part of each CDR3. D genes are given only for firm matches.

v_call: TRBV7-3
j_call: TRBJ2-3
d_call: .
cdr3_length: 14
cdr3_aa: CASSLQPLTDTQYF

v_call: TRBV7-9
j_call: TRBJ2-7
d_call: .
cdr3_length: 12
cdr3_aa: CASSIRGNEQYF

v_call: TRBV6-1
j_call: TRBJ1-5
d_call: .
cdr3_length: 12
cdr3_aa: CASRDGNQPQHF

v_call: TRBV7-2
j_call: TRBJ1-1
d_call: .
cdr3_length: 16
cdr3_aa: CASSLTARGVGTEAFF

v_call: TRBV6-1
j_call: TRBJ2-7
d_call: .
cdr3_length: 15
cdr3_aa: CASRPGRSPSYEQYF

v_call: TRBV6-1
j_call: TRBJ2-7
d_call: .
cdr3_length: 15
cdr3_aa: CASSSEPIPTYEQYF

v_call: TRBV7-2
j_call: TRBJ2-1
d_call: .
cdr3_length: 15
cdr3_aa: CASSLDMRSYNEQFF

v_call: TRBV11-3
j_call: TRBJ2-1
d_call: .
cdr3_length: 14
cdr3_aa: CASSLGQTNNEQFF

v_call: TRBV19
j_call: TRBJ2-5
d_call: .
cdr3_length: 13
cdr3_aa: CASSPTSAETQYF

v_call: TRBV7-6
j_call: TRBJ2-5
d_call: TRBD2
cdr3_length: 15
cdr3_aa: CASSSPSGTQETQYF

v_call: TRBV20-1
j_call: TRBJ2-3
d_call: .
cdr3_length: 13
cdr3_aa: CSARDLSTDTQYF

v_call: TRBV19
j_call: TRBJ1-5
d_call: .
cdr3_length: 15
cdr3_aa: CASSPIERGRQPQHF

v_call: TRBV11-3
j_call: TRBJ2-7
d_call: TRBD2
cdr3_length: 13
cdr3_aa: CATTLAGAYEQYF

v_call: TRBV19
j_call: TRBJ1-6
d_call: TRBD1
cdr3_length: 15
cdr3_aa: CASGDRFSYNSPLHF

v_call: TRBV12-5
j_call: TRBJ1-5
d_call: .
cdr3_length: 11
cdr3_aa: CASGLNQPQHF

v_call: TRBV28
j_call: TRBJ1-1
d_call: .
cdr3_length: 14
cdr3_aa: CASSLGTRNTEAFF

v_call: TRBV28
j_call: TRBJ2-7
d_call: TRBD2
cdr3_length: 15
cdr3_aa: CASSWGGGQTYGQYF

v_call: TRBV6-5
j_call: TRBJ1-2
d_call: TRBD1
cdr3_length: 13
cdr3_aa: CASMLQGVYGYTF

v_call: TRBV6-1
j_call: TRBJ2-1
d_call: .
cdr3_length: 12
cdr3_aa: CASSEGVREQFF

v_call: TRBV6-2/TRBV6-3
j_call: TRBJ2-7
d_call: TRBD2
cdr3_length: 15
cdr3_aa: CASSTTSGGSYEQYF

v_call: TRBV20-1
j_call: TRBJ2-5
d_call: TRBD2
cdr3_length: 20
cdr3_aa: CSASPRTSGGYGYWLETQYF

v_call: TRBV6-1
j_call: TRBJ2-7
d_call: .
cdr3_length: 12
cdr3_aa: CASRKNRDEQYF

v_call: TRBV7-2
j_call: TRBJ2-5
d_call: TRBD2
cdr3_length: 15
cdr3_aa: CASSLAGTSQETQYF

v_call: TRBV7-8
j_call: TRBJ1-2
d_call: .
cdr3_length: 14
cdr3_aa: CASSSRERFYGYTF

v_call: TRBV27
j_call: TRBJ2-2
d_call: .
cdr3_length: 16
cdr3_aa: CASSLGLGQGTGELFF

v_call: TRBV30
j_call: TRBJ2-1
d_call: TRBD2
cdr3_length: 15
cdr3_aa: CAWSVRAGPYNEQFF

v_call: TRBV19
j_call: TRBJ1-6
d_call: .
cdr3_length: 12
cdr3_aa: CASRGGNSPLHF

v_call: TRBV7-9
j_call: TRBJ1-1
d_call: .
cdr3_length: 11
cdr3_aa: CASSLFTEAFF

v_call: TRBV6-1
j_call: TRBJ2-5
d_call: .
cdr3_length: 14
cdr3_aa: CASSEGGVGETQYF

v_call: TRBV5-1
j_call: TRBJ2-7
d_call: .
cdr3_length: 14
cdr3_aa: CASSLVQGSYEQYF

v_call: TRBV6-1
j_call: TRBJ1-6
d_call: TRBD1
cdr3_length: 16
cdr3_aa: CASSQGTGSYNSPLHF

v_call: TRBV10-3
j_call: TRBJ2-4
d_call: .
cdr3_length: 12
cdr3_aa: CAIRGAGNIQYF

v_call: TRBV7-2
j_call: TRBJ1-5
d_call: .
cdr3_length: 13
cdr3_aa: CASRRDSNQPQHF

v_call: TRBV7-2
j_call: TRBJ2-3
d_call: .
cdr3_length: 14
cdr3_aa: CASSLGGSFDTQYF

v_call: TRBV25-1
j_call: TRBJ2-7
d_call: TRBD1
cdr3_length: 15
cdr3_aa: CASSAYRGGANEQYF

v_call: TRBV27
j_call: TRBJ2-1
d_call: TRBD2
cdr3_length: 15
cdr3_aa: CASSSPGLAKGEQFF

v_call: TRBV6-5
j_call: TRBJ2-3
d_call: .
cdr3_length: 16
cdr3_aa: CASSYGKSPSTDTQYF

v_call: TRBV5-1
j_call: TRBJ1-5
d_call: .
cdr3_length: 15
cdr3_aa: CASSPTPYSNQPQHF

v_call: TRBV5-1
j_call: TRBJ2-5
d_call: TRBD2
cdr3_length: 15
cdr3_aa: CASSLVRGEQETQYF

v_call: TRBV28
j_call: TRBJ1-6
d_call: .
cdr3_length: 16
cdr3_aa: CASSLYPSSYNSPLHF

v_call: TRBV20-1
j_call: TRBJ2-3
d_call: .
cdr3_length: 11
cdr3_aa: CSAPGGVTQYF

v_call: TRBV29-1
j_call: TRBJ1-5
d_call: .
cdr3_length: 15
cdr3_aa: CSVAGGAGLHQPQHF

v_call: TRBV7-2
j_call: TRBJ1-2
d_call: .
cdr3_length: 13
cdr3_aa: CASSPDTNYGYTF

v_call: TRBV7-2
j_call: TRBJ1-2
d_call: TRBD1
cdr3_length: 13
cdr3_aa: CASSPGQGNGYTF

v_call: TRBV5-1
j_call: TRBJ1-2
d_call: TRBD1
cdr3_length: 14
cdr3_aa: CASSLGTVLYGYTF

v_call: TRBV20-1
j_call: TRBJ2-7
d_call: TRBD2
cdr3_length: 14
cdr3_aa: CSAAPSGGFYEQYF

v_call: TRBV12-3/TRBV12-4
j_call: TRBJ1-1
d_call: .
cdr3_length: 12
cdr3_aa: CASSLEPAEAFF

v_call: TRBV27
j_call: TRBJ1-6
d_call: .
cdr3_length: 14
cdr3_aa: CASSLTSEGRTLHF

v_call: TRBV11-3
j_call: TRBJ2-7
d_call: TRBD2
cdr3_length: 12
cdr3_aa: CASTPGGPEQYF

v_call: TRBV28
j_call: TRBJ1-2
d_call: .
cdr3_length: 15
cdr3_aa: CASSFQKGGPIGYTF